These 3 T cell receptor beta chains share one sample of origin, sequenced in a study of CD8 T cells in Susac syndrome. Roughly 0.5 to 1 ug RNA was reverse transcribed with random hexamers. In TCRdb, the immunoSEQ multiplex PCR reads were re-called with MiXCR into one record per CDR3 protein. The profile shows about 150,000 distinct CDR3 sequences, over 85% of them singletons. Input material: CD8+ T cells from PBMCs. Receptors originate from a human donor with multiple sclerosis.

In this sample, this clonotype turned up once. The chain has TRBV20-1 and TRBJ1-2; D not resolved. V lost 3 bases to trimming and J lost 2 bases, with 10 bases between them. Germline values: CDR1 DFQATT, CDR2 SNEGSKA (reference sequence). The CDR3 is 13 amino acids. CDR3 DNA: TGCAGTGCTAGTCAGGCAGAGAACTATGGCTACACCTTC. As protein: CSASQAENYGYTF.

CDR3 bases: TGCAGCGTCGGGGACAGTGCCCTTGAAGCTTTCTTT. It codes for CSVGDSALEAFF. The chain recombines TRBV29-1 with TRBJ1-1; 7 bases line up with TRBD1. This CDR3 spans 12 amino acids. The ends lost 6 bases at V and 7 bases at J; junction bases unmatched: 8. Germline-derived CDR1 and CDR2 are SQVTM and ANQGSEA.

The sample holds one count of this clonotype. The chain recombines TRBV21-1 with TRBJ1-2. TRBV21-1 is designated a pseudogene. The CDR3 runs to 13 residues. CDR3 region: CASSKAGPPGYTF. CDR3 nucleotides: TGTGCCAGCAGCAAAGCGGGACCTCCGGGCTACACCTTC.